This T cell receptor (beta chain) was obtained from a study of T cells and Merkel cell carcinoma outcomes (dated by TCRdb to between 2020 and 2021). With regard to the full study: The study examined the tumor T-cell repertoire together with T-cell density as predictors of clinical outcome in patients with Merkel cell carcinoma.

The method was the immunoSEQ multiplex PCR assay. Held by TCRdb, this immuneACCESS table contains in-frame sequences only and omits some clones. Under half of the omission traces to an unresolved V gene where checked; the cause of the rest is unknown. The sample profile shows some 15,000 clones; roughly 80% of them were found once. Roughly 10% of the sample goes to the ten largest clones. The germline V gene specifies SNHLY as CDR1 and FYNNEI as CDR2. At the junction V is shortened by 3 bases and J by 3 bases; bases outside the gene matches: 8. The CDR3, cysteine through phenylalanine, is 17 amino acids long. Only the CDR3 part of the read is kept: 51 bases, read in frame from the first base. Points the paper makes about the study in general: According to the report, clinical outcomes in Merkel cell carcinoma patients could be predicted using T-cell density together with features of the T-cell repertoire.

Comments on this clone: No antigen is known for it. Base-call qualities are not available, and no considerably larger clone is one nucleotide away.

The samples were obtained from people who had Merkel cell carcinoma. This sequence was found in a human donor with Merkel cell carcinoma. Recombination joined TRBV2 with TRBJ2-7, with 13 bases aligning to TRBD2. Sequencing was performed on tumor tissue from Merkel cell carcinoma. In nucleotides, the sequence is TGTGCCAGCAGTGAGGGGCCAAGGACTAGCGGGGGCTACGAGCAGTACTTC. This gives the protein CASSEGPRTSGGYEQYF.